This TCR beta chain was recorded in a study of cytomegalovirus exposure and HLA in healthy donors. Study information: Genetic ancestry analysis placed around 76% of the 300 to 400 donors that were genotyped in the Caucasian-associated cluster.

PCR used 60 Vbeta primers and 13 Jbeta primers. Libraries were prepared by immunoSEQ multiplex PCR; TCRdb keeps only in-frame clonotypes and omits some of them. The profile shows some 140,000 clones, about 10% of them singletons. Study-wide points: In terms of immune exposure information, only CMV serostatus was available.

A word on this clone: Its antigen is still unknown.

CDR3 length equals 16 residues. V lost 4 bases and J 2 bases, leaving 17 bases between the germline ends. Germline V gene sequence: CDR1 KGHSH, CDR2 LQKENI. The TCR was taken from a woman aged 40 to 50 in good health and CMV-seropositive. The genes are TRBV18 and TRBJ1-1; D not certain. The sequencing sample was made of PBMCs. The CDR3 DNA follows: TGTGCCAGCTCACAAAATAGGAATCAGGAAAACACTGAAGCTTTCTTT. This codes for CASSQNRNQENTEAFF.